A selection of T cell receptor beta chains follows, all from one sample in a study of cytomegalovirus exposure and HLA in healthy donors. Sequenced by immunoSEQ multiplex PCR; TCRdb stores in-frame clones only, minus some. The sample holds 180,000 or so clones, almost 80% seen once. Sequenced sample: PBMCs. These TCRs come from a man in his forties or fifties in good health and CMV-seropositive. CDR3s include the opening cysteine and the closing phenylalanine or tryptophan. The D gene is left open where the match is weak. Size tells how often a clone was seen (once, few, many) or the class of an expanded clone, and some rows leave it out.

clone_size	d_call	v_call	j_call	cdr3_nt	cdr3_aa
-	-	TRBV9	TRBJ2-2	TGTGCCAGCAGACAGGGAATAAGCACCGGGGAGCTGTTTTTT	CASRQGISTGELFF
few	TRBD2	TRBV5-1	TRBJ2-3	TGCGCCAGCAGCGTATGGACTAGCGGGGGAGAAGATACGCAGTATTTT	CASSVWTSGGEDTQYF
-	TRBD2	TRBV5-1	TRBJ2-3	TGCGCCAGCAGCCCGGGACTAGCTGGAGATACGCAGTATTTT	CASSPGLAGDTQYF
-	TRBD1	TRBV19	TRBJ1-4	TGTGCCAGTAGTCCCACAGGGGGCGCCGTTAGAGAAAAACTGTTTTTT	CASSPTGGAVREKLFF
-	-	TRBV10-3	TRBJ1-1	TGTGCCATCAGTGGGGCCCTGAACACTGAAGCTTTCTTT	CAISGALNTEAFF
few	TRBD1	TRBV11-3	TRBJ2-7	TGTGCCAGCAGCTTATCTCGGGACCGACAGGGGCCCTACGAGCAGTACTTC	CASSLSRDRQGPYEQYF
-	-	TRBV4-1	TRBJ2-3	TGCGCCAGCAGCCAAGTCTGGGCCCCAGATACGCAGTATTTT	CASSQVWAPDTQYF
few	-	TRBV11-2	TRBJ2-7	TGTGCCAGCAGCTTCCACAACATTTACGAGCAGTACTTC	CASSFHNIYEQYF
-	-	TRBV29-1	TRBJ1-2	TGCAGCGTTGAGCGGGGCTATGGCTACACCTTC	CSVERGYGYTF
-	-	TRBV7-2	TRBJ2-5	TGTGCCAGCAGCTCCGCGGAGACCCAGTACTTC	CASSSAETQYF
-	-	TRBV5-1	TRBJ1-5	TGCGCCAGCAGCTTGGGAGGGTTCAATCAGCCCCAGCATTTT	CASSLGGFNQPQHF
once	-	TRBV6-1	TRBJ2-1	TGTGCCAGCACCCTGGACTACCGATATCCAAATGAGCAGTTCTTC	CASTLDYRYPNEQFF
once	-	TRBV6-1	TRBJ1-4	TGTGCCAGCAGTCTCTCTCCAGGGTACGGTGAAAAACTGTTTTTT	CASSLSPGYGEKLFF
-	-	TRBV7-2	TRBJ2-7	TGTGCCAGCAGCCCCGGTCCCGTGTCGGGGAATTACGAGCAGTACTTC	CASSPGPVSGNYEQYF
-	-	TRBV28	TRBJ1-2	TGTGCCAGCAGTGAACAGGGTTTGGATAACTATGGCTACACCTTC	CASSEQGLDNYGYTF
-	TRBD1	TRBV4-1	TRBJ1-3	TGCGCCAGCAGCCAAGATGGGGCCAGGGGGTCTGGAAACACCATATATTTT	CASSQDGARGSGNTIYF
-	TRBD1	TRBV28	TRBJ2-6	TGTGCCAGCAGTTTAAGAGGGACAGCCCGCTCTGGGGCCAACGTCCTGACTTTC	CASSLRGTARSGANVLTF
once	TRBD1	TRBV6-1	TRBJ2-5	TGTGCCAGCAAAGCCGGGACAGGGAGGGAGACCCAGTACTTC	CASKAGTGRETQYF
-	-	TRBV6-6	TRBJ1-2	TGTGCCAGCAGTGTGGGCGACTATGGCTACACCTTC	CASSVGDYGYTF
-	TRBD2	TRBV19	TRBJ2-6	TGTGCCAGTATGCAGCGGGGGGGCTCTGGGGCCAACGTCCTGACTTTC	CASMQRGGSGANVLTF